Shown below are 9 T cell receptor beta chains from a single sample sequenced in a study of low-dose radiotherapy and immunotherapy resistance in tumors. First-strand cDNA used TRAV- and TRBV-specific primers, covering alpha and beta chains. The PCR that amplified TCRs ran for roughly 20 cycles, relying on a constant-region primer and a V-primer adapter. TCRdb recomputed calls from the reads with MiXCR, one row per CDR3 protein. The data contain approximately 84,000 distinct CDR3 sequences, roughly 19% of them singletons. Time point in this sample: before trial treatment. Specimen: PBMCs, collected before treatment. The receptors derive from a male donor with prostate cancer.

This clonotype was counted many times. The V and J genes are TRBV5-1 and TRBJ2-1; 7 bases match TRBD1. Germline CDR1 SGHRS, CDR2 YFSETQ. The CDR3 length is 15 residues. Trimming cost V 0 bases and J 1 base; bases outside gene matches: 1. The DNA for the CDR3 is TGCGCCAGCAGCTTGGGGGACAGTTCCTACAATGAGCAGTTCTTC. Amino acids: CASSLGDSSYNEQFF. Based on the CDR3 plus reference TRBV5-1 and TRBJ2-1, the full variable domain is KAGVTQTPRYLIKTRGQQVTLSCSPISGHRSVSWYQQTPGQGLQFLFEYFSETQRNKGNFPGRFSGRQFSNSRSEMNVSTLELGDSALYLCASSLGDSSYNEQFFGPGTRLTVL.

In this sample, this clonotype turned up many times. The CDR3 loop is CAISDPQRGQGDSYEQYF. CDR3 sequence (DNA): TGTGCCATCAGTGACCCTCAGCGGGGACAGGGGGACTCCTACGAGCAGTACTTC. The chain employs TRBV10-3 and TRBJ2-7; 11 bases are shared with TRBD1. Losses at the gene ends were 3 bases for V and 0 bases for J; bases not matched to a gene: 10. The CDR3 spans 18 residues. Germline V gives CDR1 ENHRY, CDR2 SYGVKD.

This clonotype was seen a handful of times. The V and J genes are TRBV27 and TRBJ2-7; the D gene could be TRBD1 or TRBD2 (5 bases each). The V end was cut by 0 bases, the J end by 3 bases, with 15 bases between. Per germline, CDR1 MNHEY and CDR2 SMNVEV (reference sequence). The CDR3 runs to 16 residues. CDR3 bases: TGTGCCAGCAGTTTATCGTTGCCGGGGCTTGGCTACGAGCAGTACTTC. Its protein product is CASSLSLPGLGYEQYF.

There are many counts of this clonotype. The chain has TRBV12-3 or TRBV12-4 and TRBJ2-7; D is possibly TRBD1 or TRBD2 (5 bases each). V lost 5 bases to trimming and J lost 3 bases, with 14 bases between them. CDR3 length equals 14 residues. The CDR3 nucleotides are TGTGCCAGCAGTCCGGGGACCGCCGGCTACGAGCAGTACTTC. Translation gives CASSPGTAGYEQYF.

This clonotype was found many times. This sequence joins TRBV20-1 and TRBJ1-1; D is uncertain. The CDR3 runs to 15 residues. Germline V gives CDR1 DFQATT, CDR2 SNEGSKA (reference sequence). Trimming took 2 bases from V and 6 from J, leaving 19 bases between them. The CDR3 spells CSARSSSSGIAEAFF. The DNA for the CDR3 is TGCAGTGCTAGATCGTCTAGTTCAGGAATCGCTGAAGCTTTCTTT.

V gene TRBV9 combines with J gene TRBJ1-3; D remains ambiguous. CDR1 is SGDLS and CDR2 is YYNGEE in the germline V gene. V gave up 0 bases and J gave up 2 bases, with 6 bases separating them. The CDR3 sequence is 14 residues long. The CDR3 sequence is CASSVGGTGNTIYF. The CDR3 DNA follows: TGTGCCAGCAGCGTAGGGGGTACTGGAAACACCATATATTTT.

This clonotype was counted ten times or more. The chain couples TRBV15 to TRBJ1-4, with D perhaps TRBD1 (5 bases). Deletions cut 0 bases from V and 8 bases from J, with 13 bases between. Germline V gives CDR1 LNHNV, CDR2 YYDKDF (reference sequence). The CDR3 loop spans 15 amino acids. The CDR3 reads CATSRDGGEGEKLFF. CDR3 nucleotide sequence: TGTGCCACCAGCAGAGATGGAGGCGAGGGGGAAAAACTGTTTTTT.

There are many counts of this clonotype. In DNA form, the CDR3 reads TGTGCCAGCTCACCAAAGACTGAAGCTTTCTTT. Encoded protein: CASSPKTEAFF. V is TRBV18 and J is TRBJ1-1, with D unresolved. Germline CDR1 and CDR2: KGHSH and LQKENI. The length of the CDR3 is 11 residues. Trimming stripped 2 bases from V and 5 bases from J, with 3 bases between.

The chain employs TRBV11-2 and TRBJ2-1; D uncertain. V lost 2 bases, J lost 4 bases, and 6 bases lay in between. Germline V lookup: CDR1 SGHAT, CDR2 FQNNGV. CDR3 length equals 13 residues. The CDR3 loop reads CASSLTRYNEQFF. The CDR3 DNA follows: TGTGCCAGCAGCTTAACCAGATACAATGAGCAGTTCTTC.